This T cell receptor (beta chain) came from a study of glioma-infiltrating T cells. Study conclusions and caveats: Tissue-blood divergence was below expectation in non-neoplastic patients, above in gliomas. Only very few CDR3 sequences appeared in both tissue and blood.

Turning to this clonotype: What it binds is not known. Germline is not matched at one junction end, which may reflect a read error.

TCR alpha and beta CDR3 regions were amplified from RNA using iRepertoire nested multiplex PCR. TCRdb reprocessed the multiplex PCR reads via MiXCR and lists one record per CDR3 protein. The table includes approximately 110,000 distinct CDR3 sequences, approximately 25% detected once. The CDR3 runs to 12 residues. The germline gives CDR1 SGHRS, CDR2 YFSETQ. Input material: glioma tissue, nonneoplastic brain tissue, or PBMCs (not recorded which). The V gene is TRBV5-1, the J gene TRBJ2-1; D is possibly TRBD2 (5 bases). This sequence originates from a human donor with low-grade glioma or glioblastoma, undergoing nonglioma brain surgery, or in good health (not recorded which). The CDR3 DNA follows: TGCGCCAGCAGTTTGGAGGACGGCGAGCAGTTCTTC. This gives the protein CASSLEDGEQFF.